The rows below give T cell receptor beta chains drawn from one sample of a study of T cell repertoires in cytomegalovirus infection. From the reads, TCRdb called clonotypes with MiXCR, one entry per CDR3 protein. Here the sample spans about 450,000 distinct CDR3 sequences, approximately 31% being singletons. Sequenced material: PBMCs. Receptors were obtained from a human donor in good health (CMV status not recorded). Some clones in this sample may be carry-over from other donors' samples. CDR3s include the opening cysteine and the closing phenylalanine or tryptophan. A D gene is named only where the DNA matches it firmly. Clone sizes are given selectively: once, few, many, or a class where the clone is expanded.

J | size | D | V | DNA | CDR3
TRBJ1-6 | many | . | TRBV6-6 | TGTGCCAGCAGTTACGGACAGTCCTATAATTCACCCCTCCACTTT | CASSYGQSYNSPLHF
TRBJ1-4 | . | TRBD1 | TRBV20-1 | TGCAGTGCTAGTGGCGGGACAGGTGAAAAAATGTTTTTT | CSASGGTGEKMFF
TRBJ2-1 | many | TRBD1 | TRBV7-6 | TGTGCCAGCAGCTCGGACAGGGGGCTTTTCAATGAGCAGTTCTTC | CASSSDRGLFNEQFF
TRBJ1-5 | . | . | TRBV6-6 | TGTGCCAGCAGAAGACAGAATAGCAATCAGCCCCAGCATTTT | CASRRQNSNQPQHF
TRBJ1-1 | . | . | TRBV7-2 | TGTGCCAGCAGCCCACCGGGGAGAGGGAACACTGAAGCTTTCTTT | CASSPPGRGNTEAFF
TRBJ2-1 | few | TRBD2 | TRBV4-2 | TGTGCCAGCAGCCAAGCTAGCGGGGGGGCCAATGAGCAGTTCTTC | CASSQASGGANEQFF
TRBJ2-7 | . | . | TRBV20-1 | TGCAGTGCCCGGTCGGCCAACTCTCCCTACGAGCAGTACTTC | CSARSANSPYEQYF
TRBJ1-2 | few | . | TRBV12-3/TRBV12-4 | TGTGCCAGCAGTTTCGGGATGGACTATGGCTACACCTTC | CASSFGMDYGYTF
TRBJ1-1 | . | TRBD1 | TRBV5-1 | TGCGCCAGCAGCTTAGAGCCGACAGGGACGAACACTGAAGCTTTATTT | CASSLEPTGTNTEALF
TRBJ2-5 | many | . | TRBV7-2 | TGTGCCAGCAGCTTAGGAGATGACAGGCGCCAAGAGACCCAGTACTTC | CASSLGDDRRQETQYF
TRBJ2-5 | . | TRBD2 | TRBV11-2 | TGTGCCAGCAGTCCAACGGCGGGGGTTGATACCCAGTACTTC | CASSPTAGVDTQYF
TRBJ2-5 | . | . | TRBV4-1 | TGCGCCAGCAGCCAAGCTTACCTTCAAGAGACCCAGTACTTC | CASSQAYLQETQYF
TRBJ1-6 | few | TRBD1 | TRBV7-9 | TGTGCCAGCAGCTTAGACTTACAGGGGCTTAATTCACCCCTCCACTTT | CASSLDLQGLNSPLHF
TRBJ2-4 | . | TRBD1 | TRBV11-2 | TGTGCCAGCAGTCCCCGGAGGGTCCGGGACAGGATTCAGTACTTC | CASSPRRVRDRIQYF
TRBJ2-3 | . | . | TRBV10-3 | TGTGCCATCAGTGAGTCTAGCACAGATACGCAGTATTTT | CAISESSTDTQYF
TRBJ1-1 | . | . | TRBV12-3/TRBV12-4 | TGTGCCAGCAGGGCGACTGGGGCAGCCACTGAAGCTTTCTTT | CASRATGAATEAFF
TRBJ2-5 | few | . | TRBV19 | TGTGCCAGTAGTATCGGGACAATAACCTCCGGGACCCAGTACTTC | CASSIGTITSGTQYF
TRBJ2-1 | many | . | TRBV7-2 | TGTGCCAGCACCCCCCCGGAGATCGCTTGGAATGAGCAGTTCTTC | CASTPPEIAWNEQFF
TRBJ2-7 | few | TRBD1 | TRBV6-5 | TGTGCCAGCAGTTACTCGGCCCCCGGGACAGGTGCCTACGAGCAGTACTTC | CASSYSAPGTGAYEQYF